The present T cell receptor beta chain was sequenced within a study of cytomegalovirus exposure and HLA in healthy donors. With 60 Vbeta and 13 Jbeta primers, the PCR was carried out. Clones were sequenced by immunoSEQ multiplex PCR, and TCRdb holds only the in-frame ones, with some missing. This sample has 95,000 to 150,000 clones, with 65% to 85% found just once. The J segment lost 5 bases and the V segment lost 0 bases, leaving 7 bases of the junction unmatched. CDR3 size: 17 residues. CDR1 is ENHRY, CDR2 SYGVKD, per germline. Donors in the study were healthy people who gave bone marrow. The gene calls are TRBV10-3 and TRBJ2-3; 11 nucleotides align to TRBD2. This clonotype was sampled from a middle-aged man in good health and CMV-seronegative. Input material: PBMCs. In DNA form, the CDR3 reads TGTGCCATCAGTGAGTCATTACTAGCGGGAGCCGGAGATACGCAGTATTTT. It is translated as CAISESLLAGAGDTQYF.